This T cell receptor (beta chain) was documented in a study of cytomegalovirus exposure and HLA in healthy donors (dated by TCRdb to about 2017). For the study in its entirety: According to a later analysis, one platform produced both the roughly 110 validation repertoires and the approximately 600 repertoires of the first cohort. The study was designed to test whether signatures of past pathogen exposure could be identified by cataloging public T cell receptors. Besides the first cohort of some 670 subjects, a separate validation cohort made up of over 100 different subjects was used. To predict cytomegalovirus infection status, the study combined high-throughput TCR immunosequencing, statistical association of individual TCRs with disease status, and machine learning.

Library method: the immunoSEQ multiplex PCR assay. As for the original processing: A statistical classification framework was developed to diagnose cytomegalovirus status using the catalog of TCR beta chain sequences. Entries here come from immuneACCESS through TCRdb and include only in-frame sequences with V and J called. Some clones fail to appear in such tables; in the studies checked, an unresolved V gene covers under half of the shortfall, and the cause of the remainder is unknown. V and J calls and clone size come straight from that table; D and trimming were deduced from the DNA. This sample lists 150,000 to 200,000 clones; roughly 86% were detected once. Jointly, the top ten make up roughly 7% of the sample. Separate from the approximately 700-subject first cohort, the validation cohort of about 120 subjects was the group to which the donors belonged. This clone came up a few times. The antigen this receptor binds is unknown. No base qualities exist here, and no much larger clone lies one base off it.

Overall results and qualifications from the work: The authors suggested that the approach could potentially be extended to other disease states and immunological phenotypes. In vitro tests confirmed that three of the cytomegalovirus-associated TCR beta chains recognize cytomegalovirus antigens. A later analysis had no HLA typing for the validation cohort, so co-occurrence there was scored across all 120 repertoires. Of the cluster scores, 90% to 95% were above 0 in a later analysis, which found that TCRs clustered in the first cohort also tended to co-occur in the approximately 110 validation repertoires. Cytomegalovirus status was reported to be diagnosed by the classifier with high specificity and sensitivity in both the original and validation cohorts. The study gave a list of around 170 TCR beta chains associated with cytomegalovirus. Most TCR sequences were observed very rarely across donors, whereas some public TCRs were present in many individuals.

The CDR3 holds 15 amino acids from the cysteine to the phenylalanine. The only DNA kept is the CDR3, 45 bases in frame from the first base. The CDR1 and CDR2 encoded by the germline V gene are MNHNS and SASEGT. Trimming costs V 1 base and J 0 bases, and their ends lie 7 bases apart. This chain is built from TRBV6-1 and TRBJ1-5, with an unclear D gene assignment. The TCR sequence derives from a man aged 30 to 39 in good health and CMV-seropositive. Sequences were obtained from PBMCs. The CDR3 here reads CASSEDVASNQPQHF. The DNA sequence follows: TGTGCCAGCAGTGAAGATGTCGCTAGCAATCAGCCCCAGCATTTT.